These T cell receptor beta chains were read from a single sample in a study of T cell changes during pregnancy in multiple sclerosis. Using immunoSEQ multiplex PCR, the repertoire was profiled, and TCRdb retains in-frame clones only, with some absent. The sample lists 85,000 to 120,000 clones, more than 80% occurring once. The source was peripheral blood, collected before pregnancy. The origin of the receptors is a female donor with multiple sclerosis, enrolled in a pregnancy study. Both conserved end residues are part of each CDR3. The D gene is left open where the match is weak. The size field is filled for only some rows; it gives once, few, many or a size class.

V,size,D,J,CDR3,DNA
TRBV28,-,-,TRBJ2-7,CASSSGTDRVWYEQYF,TGTGCCAGCAGTTCTGGGACGGACAGAGTTTGGTACGAGCAGTACTTC
TRBV6-5,-,TRBD2,TRBJ2-5,CASTPGGETQYF,TGTGCCAGCACCCCCGGGGGGGAGACCCAGTACTTC
TRBV11-3,-,-,TRBJ1-1,CASSSGWEDRATAFF,TGTGCCAGCAGCTCCGGATGGGAGGACCGGGCCACAGCTTTCTTT
TRBV5-1,-,TRBD1,TRBJ2-7,CASSGGQNSYEQYF,TGCGCCAGCAGCGGGGGACAGAACTCCTACGAGCAGTACTTC
TRBV7-8,once,-,TRBJ1-3,CASSQTGLSSGNTIYF,TGTGCCAGCAGCCAGACAGGCCTGAGCTCTGGAAACACCATATATTTT
TRBV19,once,TRBD1,TRBJ2-7,CASSINYRGPEYF,TGTGCCAGTAGTATTAATTACAGGGGGCCGGAATACTTC
TRBV18,-,-,TRBJ2-1,CASSPIISSSGRMSNEQFF,TGTGCCAGCTCACCAATTATTTCTTCGTCCGGGAGAATGAGCAATGAGCAGTTCTTC
TRBV6-1,few,-,TRBJ2-3,CASRGGGDTDTQYF,TGTGCCAGCAGAGGTGGAGGGGACACAGATACGCAGTATTTT
TRBV6-5,-,-,TRBJ2-1,CASSYQPGSGTDEQFF,TGTGCCAGCAGTTACCAGCCGGGATCAGGAACGGATGAGCAGTTCTTC
TRBV5-1,-,TRBD2,TRBJ2-3,CASRTAGGPQTDTQYF,TGCGCCAGCAGAACAGCGGGGGGACCCCAGACAGATACGCAGTATTTT
TRBV7-8,-,-,TRBJ2-7,CASSIQPGQTYEQYF,TGTGCCAGCAGCATACAGCCGGGACAAACCTACGAGCAGTACTTC
TRBV30,-,TRBD1,TRBJ1-1,CAWSVGTGSEAFF,TGTGCCTGGAGTGTCGGGACAGGAAGCGAAGCTTTCTTT
TRBV5-8,-,-,TRBJ1-2,CASSLVGSPNYGYTF,TGTGCCAGCAGCTTGGTGGGCAGTCCAAACTATGGCTACACCTTC
TRBV27,-,TRBD1,TRBJ2-7,CASRLQSGTGGYEQYF,TGTGCCAGCAGATTGCAAAGCGGGACAGGGGGCTACGAGCAGTACTTC
TRBV20-1,-,-,TRBJ1-3,CSARVENTIYF,TGCAGTGCTAGAGTAGAAAACACCATATATTTT
TRBV7-2,-,-,TRBJ2-7,CASSLGAGLYEQYF,TGTGCCAGCAGCTTGGGAGCCGGGCTCTACGAGCAGTACTTC
TRBV5-1,-,-,TRBJ1-2,CASSLNSNYGYTF,TGCGCCAGCAGCTTGAACAGTAACTATGGCTACACCTTC
TRBV18,few,TRBD1,TRBJ1-2,CASGQGNYGYTF,TGTGCCAGCGGACAGGGGAACTATGGCTACACCTTC
TRBV10-3,-,-,TRBJ1-1,CAISTRNTEAFF,TGTGCCATCAGCACACGGAACACTGAAGCTTTCTTT
TRBV27,-,TRBD1,TRBJ1-6,CASSLSNRGSYNSPLHF,TGTGCCAGCAGTTTATCGAACAGGGGCTCCTATAATTCACCCCTCCACTTT
TRBV6-5,-,-,TRBJ2-3,CASSYRAEVTDTQYF,TGTGCCAGCAGTTACCGCGCCGAAGTCACAGATACGCAGTATTTT
TRBV14,few,TRBD1,TRBJ1-2,CASSLGGQRNYGYTF,TGTGCCAGCAGCCTAGGGGGACAGAGAAACTATGGCTACACCTTC
TRBV15,-,TRBD2,TRBJ2-1,CATSRGSSGAYNEQFF,TGTGCCACCAGCAGAGGGTCTAGCGGGGCTTACAATGAGCAGTTCTTC
TRBV27,-,TRBD1,TRBJ1-2,CATNPGQGSGYGYTF,TGTGCCACCAATCCGGGACAGGGGTCGGGCTATGGCTACACCTTC
TRBV28,-,TRBD1,TRBJ1-2,CASSRRSGQGAGTNYGYTF,TGTGCCAGCAGCCGTAGATCCGGACAGGGGGCCGGTACTAACTATGGCTACACCTTC
TRBV6-1,-,TRBD2,TRBJ2-3,CASCPWGGTDTQYF,TGTGCCAGCTGCCCGTGGGGGGGAACAGATACGCAGTATTTT
TRBV7-9,-,-,TRBJ1-2,CASSLMTASNYGYTF,TGTGCCAGCAGCTTAATGACAGCATCTAACTATGGCTACACCTTC
TRBV19,once,-,TRBJ2-1,CASSIGGTSYNEQFF,TGTGCCAGTAGTATTGGCGGGACCTCCTACAATGAGCAGTTCTTC
TRBV14,-,-,TRBJ2-2,CASSQALSGYTGELFF,TGTGCCAGCAGCCAAGCTCTATCAGGGTACACCGGGGAGCTGTTTTTT
TRBV5-1,-,TRBD1,TRBJ2-7,CASRSRTGEEQYF,TGCGCCAGCCGTTCCCGGACAGGGGAAGAGCAGTACTTC
TRBV19,-,TRBD2,TRBJ2-1,CASSKRDYANEQFF,TGTGCCAGTAGTAAACGGGACTACGCCAATGAGCAGTTCTTC
TRBV28,-,TRBD2,TRBJ2-1,CASSRAGGRHEQFF,TGTGCCAGCAGTCGAGCGGGAGGTAGGCATGAGCAGTTCTTC
TRBV6-5,-,-,TRBJ1-5,CASSAGVTQPQHF,TGTGCCAGCTCTGCAGGGGTCACTCAGCCCCAGCATTTT
TRBV5-1,-,-,TRBJ2-1,CASSLLGSYNEQFF,TGCGCCAGCAGCTTGCTAGGCTCCTACAATGAGCAGTTCTTC
TRBV27,-,-,TRBJ1-6,CASSFGGQSYNSPLHF,TGTGCCAGCAGTTTTGGTGGGCAGTCCTATAATTCACCCCTCCACTTT
TRBV27,-,-,TRBJ2-7,CASSLLGQESEQYF,TGTGCCAGCAGTTTATTGGGCCAAGAGAGCGAGCAGTACTTC
TRBV6-5,-,TRBD1,TRBJ1-2,CAALRAGGNYGYTF,TGTGCAGCGCTAAGGGCAGGGGGTAACTATGGCTACACCTTC
TRBV4-3,-,-,TRBJ2-4,CASSQARVAKNIQYF,TGCGCCAGCAGCCAAGCGAGAGTAGCCAAAAACATTCAGTACTTC
TRBV19,-,-,TRBJ1-6,CASSISGQTNSPLHF,TGTGCCAGTAGTATTTCAGGCCAGACTAATTCACCCCTCCACTTT
TRBV5-5,-,TRBD1,TRBJ2-5,CASSWDSQETQYF,TGTGCCAGCAGTTGGGACAGTCAAGAGACCCAGTACTTC
TRBV19,-,TRBD1,TRBJ2-5,CASSITPQWTGGAETQYF,TGTGCCAGTAGTATAACACCCCAATGGACAGGGGGAGCAGAGACCCAGTACTTC
TRBV5-1,-,TRBD2,TRBJ2-3,CASSLGAGGDPSTDTQYF,TGCGCCAGCAGCTTGGGAGCGGGAGGGGATCCTAGCACAGATACGCAGTATTTT
TRBV6-6,-,TRBD1,TRBJ1-6,CASSPTGETGPLHF,TGTGCCAGCAGTCCGACAGGGGAAACTGGTCCCCTCCACTTT
TRBV5-1,-,TRBD1,TRBJ2-5,CASSWGTVETQYF,TGCGCCAGCAGCTGGGGGACAGTGGAGACCCAGTACTTC
TRBV5-1,once,-,TRBJ1-5,CASSPQVGGEPQHF,TGCGCCAGCAGCCCTCAGGTGGGCGGGGAGCCCCAGCATTTT
TRBV7-3,few,TRBD2,TRBJ2-1,CASSFTSGTSVEQFF,TGTGCCAGCAGCTTCACATCCGGGACTAGCGTTGAGCAGTTCTTC
TRBV2,-,TRBD1,TRBJ1-4,CASSAGQAANEKLFF,TGTGCCAGCAGTGCGGGACAGGCGGCGAATGAAAAACTGTTTTTT
TRBV27,-,-,TRBJ2-7,CASSLRSGDEQYF,TGTGCCAGCAGTTTACGCAGCGGAGACGAGCAGTACTTC
TRBV30,-,TRBD1,TRBJ1-2,CAWRRDRGRYTF,TGTGCCTGGAGGCGGGACAGGGGTCGCTACACCTTC
TRBV28,few,-,TRBJ1-6,CASISLQERYNSPLHF,TGTGCCAGCATCTCCCTGCAAGAGCGCTATAATTCACCCCTCCACTTT
TRBV6-1,-,TRBD2,TRBJ2-2,CASRSREGGELFF,TGTGCCAGCAGATCAAGGGAGGGCGGGGAGCTGTTTTTT
TRBV19,once,-,TRBJ2-7,CASSIRGSSYEQYF,TGTGCCAGTAGTATCAGGGGAAGCTCCTACGAGCAGTACTTC
TRBV7-2,-,-,TRBJ2-7,CASSLAGLALDEQYF,TGTGCCAGCAGCTTAGCTGGGCTAGCCTTAGACGAGCAGTACTTC
TRBV7-2,few,-,TRBJ1-4,CASSLTRGAQEKLFF,TGTGCCAGCAGCCTAACACGGGGGGCACAGGAAAAACTGTTTTTT
TRBV11-3,-,TRBD1,TRBJ2-5,CASSPGTAQETQYF,TGTGCCAGCAGCCCCGGGACAGCCCAAGAGACCCAGTACTTC
TRBV28,-,-,TRBJ1-1,CATITGIEAFF,TGTGCCACCATCACAGGGATCGAAGCTTTCTTT
TRBV6-1,-,TRBD1,TRBJ1-5,CASRPGTGGGQPQHF,TGTGCCAGCCGTCCCGGGACAGGGGGCGGGCAGCCCCAGCATTTT
TRBV5-1,-,-,TRBJ2-2,CASSLNSIDTGELFF,TGCGCCAGCAGCTTGAATAGCATCGACACCGGGGAGCTGTTTTTT
TRBV9,once,TRBD2,TRBJ2-7,CASSALAGGLGEQYF,TGTGCCAGCAGCGCCCTAGCGGGGGGGCTTGGCGAGCAGTACTTC